Sequencing of this TCR beta chain was carried out in a study of type 1 regulatory T cells. Study-wide background: This in vitro CD4 product, T-allo10, is enriched for Tr1 cells and alloantigen-specific.

This clonotype is a singleton in its sample. Its antigen is still unknown. Graft donor-derived T-allo10 cells were described as host-alloantigen-specific, anergic, and alloantigen-specifically suppressive. CDR3 length: 15 amino acids. CDR1 is ENHRY and CDR2 is SYGVKD in the germline V gene. The ends lost 6 bases at V and 5 bases at J; junction bases unmatched: 4. A single record per CDR3 protein comes from TCRdb applying MiXCR to the reads. Counted here are fewer than 70,000 distinct CDR3 sequences, 55% to 80% occurring once; the ten biggest clones make up 7.6%. This sequence was found in a human donor in good health. J is TRBJ2-3 and V is TRBV10-3, with 14 bases lining up with TRBD2. The sequenced sample consisted of cultured T cells, either the whole culture or a sorted T cell fraction (not recorded which). The sample's subset: Tr1-enriched cell product generated in vitro against host alloantigens. The CDR3 DNA follows: TGTGCCATCAGAGGGACTAGCGGGAGTGGAGATACGCAGTATTTT. Translated: CAIRGTSGSGDTQYF.